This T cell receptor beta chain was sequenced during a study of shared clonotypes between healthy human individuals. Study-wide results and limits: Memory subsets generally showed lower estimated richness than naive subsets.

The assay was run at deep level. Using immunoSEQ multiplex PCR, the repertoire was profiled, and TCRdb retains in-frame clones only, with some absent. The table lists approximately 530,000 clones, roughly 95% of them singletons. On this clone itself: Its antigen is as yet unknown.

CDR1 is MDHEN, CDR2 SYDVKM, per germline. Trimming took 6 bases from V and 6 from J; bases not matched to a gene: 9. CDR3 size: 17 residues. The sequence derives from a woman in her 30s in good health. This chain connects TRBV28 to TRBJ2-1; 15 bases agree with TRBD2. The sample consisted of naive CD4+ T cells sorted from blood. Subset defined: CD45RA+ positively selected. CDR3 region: CASSLGLAGGVINEQFF. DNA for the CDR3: TGTGCCAGCAGCCTAGGACTAGCGGGAGGGGTAATCAATGAGCAGTTCTTC.